Following are 29 T cell receptor beta chains from one sample sequenced in a study of control samples from healthy donors and cancer patients. Clones were read by immunoSEQ multiplex PCR, and TCRdb kept only the in-frame ones, dropping some. The sample carries 45,000 to 60,000 clones, around 94% recorded once. Material for sequencing was PBMCs. Receptors originate from a man under 40 with colorectal cancer.

The V call is TRBV6-5, the J call TRBJ1-2, with D uncertain. Germline values: CDR1 MNHEY, CDR2 SVGAGI. Trimming removed 6 bases at V and 7 bases at J, with 12 bases between. This CDR3 contains 12 residues. CDR3 residues: CASSPKGFGYTF. CDR3 bases: TGTGCCAGCAGCCCCAAAGGATTTGGCTACACCTTC.

The rearrangement joins TRBV6-1 to TRBJ1-3; D call uncertain. V lost 4 bases, J lost 1 base, and 14 bases lay in between. Germline CDR1 reads MNHNS; CDR2 reads SASEGT. The CDR3 extends over 16 amino acids. CDR3 sequence: CASSVLGSSSGNTIYF. The CDR3 nucleotides are TGTGCCAGCAGTGTACTCGGGTCTTCGTCTGGAAACACCATATATTTT.

This sequence joins TRBV28 and TRBJ2-3; D is uncertain. Germline CDR1 and CDR2: MDHEN and SYDVKM. Trimming stripped 10 bases from V and 2 bases from J, with 10 bases between. This CDR3 has 12 residues. The CDR3 loop reads CATSLVTDTQYF. The CDR3 coding sequence is TGTGCCACCAGCCTTGTCACAGATACGCAGTATTTT.

The chain joins TRBV19 to TRBJ2-7; TRBD2 aligns across 12 bases. The V gene end was trimmed by 1 base and the J gene end by 2 bases; junction bases not matched to a gene: 0. The germline CDR1 and CDR2 sequences are LNHDA and SQIVND (reference sequence). The CDR3 length is 15 residues. The CDR3 DNA reads as TGTGCCAGTAGTATAGGACTAGCGGGAGCCTACGAGCAGTACGTC. Amino acids: CASSIGLAGAYEQYV.

The chain links TRBV6-1 to TRBJ2-3, with a weak D call TRBD2 (6 bases). The CDR3 has 16 amino acids. Trimming took off 1 base at V and 2 bases at J, with 13 bases between the two ends. Germline V gene data show CDR1 as MNHNS and CDR2 as SASEGT. The CDR3 loop is CASSEGQGGSTDTQYF. CDR3 bases: TGTGCCAGCAGTGAAGGTCAGGGAGGTTCCACAGATACGCAGTATTTT.

This chain joins TRBV30 and TRBJ1-2, with TRBD1 as a possible D gene (5 bases). CDR1 is GTSNPN, CDR2 SVGIG, per germline (reference sequence). The CDR3 sequence is 12 residues long. The V gene lost 6 bases and the J gene lost 4 bases, with 12 bases spanning the gap. The CDR3 DNA is TGTGCCTGCGGCGGGGGAACCTATGGCTACACCTTC. It codes for CACGGGTYGYTF.

This sequence joins TRBV11-2 and TRBJ2-1; 7 positions match TRBD1. Germline-derived CDR1 and CDR2 are SGHAT and FQNNGV. The CDR3 length is 14 residues. Trimming took 3 bases from V and 6 from J; bases not matched to a gene: 5. The CDR3 protein is CASSLTGLFNEQFF. The CDR3 coding sequence is TGTGCCAGCAGCTTGACAGGGTTGTTCAATGAGCAGTTCTTC.

This rearrangement joins TRBV4-3 to TRBJ1-1; 7 bases match TRBD1. V lost 0 bases and J lost 0; bases outside the gene matches: 7. This CDR3 is built from 17 residues. The germline V gene has CDR1 LGHNA and CDR2 YSLEER. The CDR3 protein is CASSQEVAGTVNTEAFF. CDR3 nucleotides: TGCGCCAGCAGCCAAGAAGTAGCCGGGACAGTGAACACTGAAGCTTTCTTT.

The rearrangement uses TRBV6-2 or TRBV6-3 and TRBJ1-1, with D perhaps TRBD1 (6 bases). Germline V lookup: CDR1 MNHEY, CDR2 SVGEGT. The V gene lost 6 bases and the J gene lost 1 base, with 15 bases spanning the gap. The CDR3 has 15 residues. The CDR3 DNA reads TGTGCCAGCAGCGACCCTCAGGGGCCGAACACTGAAGCTTTCTTT. Its protein product is CASSDPQGPNTEAFF.

The chain couples TRBV5-1 to TRBJ1-1; TRBD1 might be the D (6 bases). CDR1 SGHRS and CDR2 YFSETQ come from the germline V gene. V shed 0 bases and J shed 6 bases, with 9 bases lying between them. The CDR3 length is 13 residues. The CDR3, as DNA: TGCGCCAGCAGCTTGGCCGAGGGGGCTGAAGCTTTCTTT. Its protein product is CASSLAEGAEAFF. The complete variable domain, with remaining parts taken from reference TRBV5-1 and TRBJ1-1, reads KAGVTQTPRYLIKTRGQQVTLSCSPISGHRSVSWYQQTPGQGLQFLFEYFSETQRNKGNFPGRFSGRQFSNSRSEMNVSTLELGDSALYLCASSLAEGAEAFFGQGTRLTVV.

The CDR3: CASSFGTGHGNTIYF. The CDR3 DNA sequence: TGTGCCAGCAGCTTCGGGACAGGGCATGGAAACACCATATATTTT. The chain joins TRBV7-2 to TRBJ1-3, with 9 bases fitting TRBD1. The CDR3 loop spans 15 amino acids. In germline, CDR1 is SGHTA, CDR2 FQGNSA. Trimming at V came to 3 bases and at J to 3 bases, leaving 3 bases not matched to a gene.

The chain employs TRBV19 and TRBJ2-1, with TRBD2 identical over 9 bases. CDR1 and CDR2 from the germline V gene are LNHDA and SQIVND (reference sequence). This CDR3 spans 15 amino acids. V lost 7 bases, J lost 3 bases, and 7 bases stayed unmatched. CDR3 DNA sequence: TGTGCCAGTACCCCGGGACTAGCACGCTACAATGAGCAGTTCTTC. Amino acids: CASTPGLARYNEQFF.

The V and J genes are TRBV11-2 and TRBJ2-4, with TRBD1 matching 9 bases. The germline V gene encodes CDR1 SGHAT and CDR2 FQNNGV. The CDR3 is 17 amino acids. V shed 5 bases and J 0 bases; nucleotides not matched to a gene: 8. The CDR3 reads CASSNPGQGLAKNIQYF. The CDR3 bases are TGTGCCAGCAGCAACCCGGGACAGGGCCTAGCCAAAAACATTCAGTACTTC.

V and J are TRBV7-9 and TRBJ2-7; no clear D gene. Trimming cost V 0 bases and J 3 bases, with 6 bases left between them. Germline-derived CDR1 and CDR2 are SEHNR and FQNEAQ (reference sequence). The CDR3 is 13 amino acids. CDR3 sequence: CASSLAGNYEQYV. The CDR3, as DNA: TGTGCCAGCAGCTTAGCAGGGAACTACGAGCAGTACGTC.

This chain uses TRBV7-2 with TRBJ2-3; D not resolved. V dropped 0 bases and J dropped 4 bases, with 8 bases sitting between them. From germline, CDR1 is SGHTA and CDR2 FQGNSA. The CDR3 length is 14 residues. The CDR3, as DNA: TGTGCCAGCAGCTTAGCGGGCCTGGCAGATACGCAGTATTTT. Translated, it gives CASSLAGLADTQYF.

The CDR3 is CASRLEFGSGDCFGTSREQYV. Written as DNA, the CDR3 is TGTGCAAGTCGCTTAGAATTCGGGTCAGGAGACTGTTTTGGGACTAGTCGTGAGCAGTACGTC. The V call is TRBV12-2, the J call TRBJ2-7; TRBD2, as called in the table, went unchecked against the DNA. TRBV12-2 is a pseudogene segment. The CDR3 runs to 21 residues.

The chain has TRBV23-1 and TRBJ1-1; 10 nucleotides match TRBD1. TRBV23-1 is marked as an open reading frame, function uncertain. With V trimmed by 1 base and J by 4 bases, 9 bases remained unmatched. The CDR3 extends over 17 amino acids. This CDR3 is CASSQWWTGGEGTEAFF. CDR3 nucleotide sequence: TGCGCCAGCAGTCAATGGTGGACAGGGGGAGAGGGCACTGAAGCTTTCTTT.

V and J are TRBV14 and TRBJ1-2, with D perhaps matching TRBD1 (6 bases). V was shortened by 5 bases and J by 7 bases, with 14 bases between the two germline ends. CDR1 and CDR2 (germline): SGHDN, FVKESK. The CDR3 has 13 residues. CDR3 in DNA: TGTGCCAGCAGCGATACAGGGCTGGGTGGCTACACCTTC. This translates into CASSDTGLGGYTF.

The chain recombines TRBV6-6 with TRBJ2-3; 10 positions agree with TRBD2. Germline-derived CDR1 and CDR2 are MNHNY and SVGAGI (reference sequence). After removal of 7 bases from V and 4 bases from J, the junction contained 8 bases not matched to a gene. The length of the CDR3 is 15 residues. The CDR3 region is CASTDQRGGPDTQYF. In nucleotides, the CDR3 is TGTGCCAGCACCGACCAGCGGGGGGGCCCAGATACGCAGTATTTT.

The V and J genes are TRBV19 and TRBJ1-1; no clear D. Germline CDR1 reads LNHDA; CDR2 reads SQIVND (reference sequence). V was shortened by 5 bases and J by 0 bases, with 10 bases between the two germline ends. CDR3 length equals 14 residues. CDR3 coding DNA: TGTGCCAGTAGTGCAGGCGGGATGAACACTGAAGCTTTCTTT. Amino acid sequence: CASSAGGMNTEAFF.

This rearrangement joins TRBV2 to TRBJ1-1; the D gene is possibly TRBD1 (6 bases). There are 14 residues in the CDR3. Germline loops: CDR1 SNHLY, CDR2 FYNNEI. V was pared by 7 bases and J by 4 bases, with 16 bases between. Here the CDR3 reads CASKRRQVGTEAFF. The CDR3 nucleotides read TGTGCCAGCAAACGGAGACAGGTGGGCACTGAAGCTTTCTTT.

CDR3 region: CASSLAGQCTF. The CDR3 region has the DNA TGTGCCAGCAGCTTAGCAGGGCAGTGCACCTTC. The chain couples TRBV11-2 to TRBJ1-2, with a possible D match to TRBD1 (5 bases). This CDR3 has 11 amino acids. CDR1 SGHAT and CDR2 FQNNGV come from the germline V gene. The ends were cut back, 1 base at V and 13 bases at J, with 10 bases in the middle.

The chain uses TRBV6-1 and TRBJ2-7; D may be TRBD1 (6 bases). CDR1 and CDR2 from the germline V gene are MNHNS and SASEGT. Trimming removed 2 bases from V and 5 bases from J, with 19 bases in between. The CDR3 contains 16 residues. CDR3 sequence (DNA): TGTGCCAGCAGTGAATTTCGAGGGACAATTGCGAACGAGCAGTACTTC. Translated: CASSEFRGTIANEQYF.

The chain recombines TRBV7-2 with TRBJ1-3; D uncertain. The germline V gene encodes CDR1 SGHTA and CDR2 FQGNSA. V was shortened by 6 bases and J by 0 bases, with 15 bases between the two germline ends. The CDR3 extends over 16 amino acids. The CDR3 nucleotides read TGTGCCAGCAGTCGGTCGTTCCCCCCCTCTGGAAACACCATATATTTT. It is translated as CASSRSFPPSGNTIYF.

This clone was picked up one time. This chain's CDR3 is CASSQVTNEQFF. The DNA of the CDR3 is TGCGCCAGCAGCCAAGTAACCAATGAGCAGTTCTTC. The chain uses TRBV4-3 and TRBJ2-1, with unresolved D. The CDR3 is 12 residues long. Germline CDR1 is LGHNA and CDR2 is YSLEER. V lost 1 base and J 6 bases, leaving 4 bases between the germline ends.

V usage is TRBV4-1 and J usage is TRBJ1-1; D is perhaps TRBD1 (6 bases). Germline loops: CDR1 MGHRA, CDR2 YSYEKL. This CDR3 contains 14 residues. V was shortened by 4 bases and J by 5 bases, with 14 bases between the two germline ends. In DNA, the CDR3 is TGCGCCAGCAGCCCCGGGACACTTAAAACTGAAGCTTTCTTT. It translates to CASSPGTLKTEAFF.

This chain uses TRBV11-2 with TRBJ2-1, with 7 bases aligning to TRBD1. The CDR3 totals 11 residues. Germline CDR1 SGHAT, CDR2 FQNNGV. J lost 9 bases, V lost 5 bases, and 1 base had no gene match. CDR3 DNA sequence: TGTGCCAGCAGCCCAGGGGGTGAGCAGTTCTTC. It encodes CASSPGGEQFF. The full variable domain, its missing parts supplied by reference TRBV11-2 and TRBJ2-1, is EAGVAQSPRYKIIEKRQSVAFWCNPISGHATLYWYQQILGQGPKLLIQFQNNGVVDDSQLPKDRFSAERLKGVDSTLKIQPAKLEDSAVYLCASSPGGEQFFGPGTRLTVL.

V is TRBV6-5 and J is TRBJ2-2, with TRBD2 matching 7 bases. J was trimmed by 1 base and V by 8 bases; bases with no gene match: 4. The CDR3 has 14 amino acids. Per the germline V gene, CDR1 is MNHEY and CDR2 is SVGAGI. DNA for the CDR3: TGTGCCAGCTCGAGGGAGGGGAACACCGGGGAGCTGTTTTTT. It specifies CASSREGNTGELFF.

The chain recombines TRBV4-3 with TRBJ1-1; possibly TRBD1 for D (5 bases). In germline, CDR1 is LGHNA, CDR2 YSLEER. The V and J ends lost 0 bases and 5 bases respectively, with 22 bases between them. The CDR3 covers 18 residues. The CDR3 loop reads CASSQDRFGAFGGTEAFF. The CDR3 DNA reads as TGCGCCAGCAGCCAAGATAGGTTTGGGGCTTTTGGGGGAACTGAAGCTTTCTTT.